The source of this T cell receptor (beta chain) is a study of yellow fever vaccine responses in identical twins. Points from the study as a whole: Twin vaccine T cell responses reportedly seemed partly convergent, partly personalized.

Using its own MiXCR run on the RT-PCR reads, TCRdb lists one record per CDR3 protein. This table has approximately 6,900 distinct CDR3 sequences, 65% to 85% appearing once. Trimming left V 1 base short and J 2 bases short, with 9 bases between. Per the germline V gene, CDR1 is DFQATT and CDR2 is SNEGSKA (reference sequence). The CDR3 contains 13 residues. On this clonotype itself: Antigen specificity is unknown.

This material consisted of T cells from blood (PBMCs), unsorted or a sorted subset (not recorded which), taken before or after yellow fever vaccination (not recorded which). This receptor was identified in a woman aged 18 to 35 who received the yellow fever vaccine. This chain links TRBV20-1 with TRBJ2-7; tentatively, D is TRBD2 (6 bases). CDR3 in amino acids: CSARVLATYEQYF. The CDR3, as DNA: TGCAGTGCTAGAGTACTAGCTACCTACGAGCAGTACTTC.